This record covers a single T cell receptor (beta chain). Its antigen is not known. Losses at the gene ends were 6 bases for V and 3 bases for J; bases not matched to a gene: 3. The CDR3 length is 15 residues. Germline-derived CDR1 and CDR2 are SGHTA and FQGTGA. TCRdb's copy holds only in-frame clones and misses some; the assay was immunoSEQ multiplex PCR. The data contain about 84,000 clones, about 85% of them singletons. The data belong to a study of OX40 agonist ivuxolimab in advanced cancers. Study-level findings and limits: There was clonal expansion of CD4+ and CD8+ blood T cells by week 6 at 0.1 to 3.0 mg/kg. Undetermined was the antigen specificity of the expanded peripheral T cells. CD8+ T cells (on average) carried more expanded clones than CD4+ T cells. The authors also found low normalized T-cell clonal expansion in some nonresponders.

The chain employs TRBV7-3 and TRBJ2-3; 13 positions agree with TRBD2. This receptor was identified in an adult with an advanced solid tumor such as melanoma, head and neck, liver or kidney cancer. Sequences were derived from CD4+ or CD8+ T cells sorted from blood, sampled in a trial of the OX40 agonist ivuxolimab. CDR3 bases: TGTGCCAGCAGACTAGCGGGGGGGCCAACAGATACGCAGTATTTT. Translation: CASRLAGGPTDTQYF.